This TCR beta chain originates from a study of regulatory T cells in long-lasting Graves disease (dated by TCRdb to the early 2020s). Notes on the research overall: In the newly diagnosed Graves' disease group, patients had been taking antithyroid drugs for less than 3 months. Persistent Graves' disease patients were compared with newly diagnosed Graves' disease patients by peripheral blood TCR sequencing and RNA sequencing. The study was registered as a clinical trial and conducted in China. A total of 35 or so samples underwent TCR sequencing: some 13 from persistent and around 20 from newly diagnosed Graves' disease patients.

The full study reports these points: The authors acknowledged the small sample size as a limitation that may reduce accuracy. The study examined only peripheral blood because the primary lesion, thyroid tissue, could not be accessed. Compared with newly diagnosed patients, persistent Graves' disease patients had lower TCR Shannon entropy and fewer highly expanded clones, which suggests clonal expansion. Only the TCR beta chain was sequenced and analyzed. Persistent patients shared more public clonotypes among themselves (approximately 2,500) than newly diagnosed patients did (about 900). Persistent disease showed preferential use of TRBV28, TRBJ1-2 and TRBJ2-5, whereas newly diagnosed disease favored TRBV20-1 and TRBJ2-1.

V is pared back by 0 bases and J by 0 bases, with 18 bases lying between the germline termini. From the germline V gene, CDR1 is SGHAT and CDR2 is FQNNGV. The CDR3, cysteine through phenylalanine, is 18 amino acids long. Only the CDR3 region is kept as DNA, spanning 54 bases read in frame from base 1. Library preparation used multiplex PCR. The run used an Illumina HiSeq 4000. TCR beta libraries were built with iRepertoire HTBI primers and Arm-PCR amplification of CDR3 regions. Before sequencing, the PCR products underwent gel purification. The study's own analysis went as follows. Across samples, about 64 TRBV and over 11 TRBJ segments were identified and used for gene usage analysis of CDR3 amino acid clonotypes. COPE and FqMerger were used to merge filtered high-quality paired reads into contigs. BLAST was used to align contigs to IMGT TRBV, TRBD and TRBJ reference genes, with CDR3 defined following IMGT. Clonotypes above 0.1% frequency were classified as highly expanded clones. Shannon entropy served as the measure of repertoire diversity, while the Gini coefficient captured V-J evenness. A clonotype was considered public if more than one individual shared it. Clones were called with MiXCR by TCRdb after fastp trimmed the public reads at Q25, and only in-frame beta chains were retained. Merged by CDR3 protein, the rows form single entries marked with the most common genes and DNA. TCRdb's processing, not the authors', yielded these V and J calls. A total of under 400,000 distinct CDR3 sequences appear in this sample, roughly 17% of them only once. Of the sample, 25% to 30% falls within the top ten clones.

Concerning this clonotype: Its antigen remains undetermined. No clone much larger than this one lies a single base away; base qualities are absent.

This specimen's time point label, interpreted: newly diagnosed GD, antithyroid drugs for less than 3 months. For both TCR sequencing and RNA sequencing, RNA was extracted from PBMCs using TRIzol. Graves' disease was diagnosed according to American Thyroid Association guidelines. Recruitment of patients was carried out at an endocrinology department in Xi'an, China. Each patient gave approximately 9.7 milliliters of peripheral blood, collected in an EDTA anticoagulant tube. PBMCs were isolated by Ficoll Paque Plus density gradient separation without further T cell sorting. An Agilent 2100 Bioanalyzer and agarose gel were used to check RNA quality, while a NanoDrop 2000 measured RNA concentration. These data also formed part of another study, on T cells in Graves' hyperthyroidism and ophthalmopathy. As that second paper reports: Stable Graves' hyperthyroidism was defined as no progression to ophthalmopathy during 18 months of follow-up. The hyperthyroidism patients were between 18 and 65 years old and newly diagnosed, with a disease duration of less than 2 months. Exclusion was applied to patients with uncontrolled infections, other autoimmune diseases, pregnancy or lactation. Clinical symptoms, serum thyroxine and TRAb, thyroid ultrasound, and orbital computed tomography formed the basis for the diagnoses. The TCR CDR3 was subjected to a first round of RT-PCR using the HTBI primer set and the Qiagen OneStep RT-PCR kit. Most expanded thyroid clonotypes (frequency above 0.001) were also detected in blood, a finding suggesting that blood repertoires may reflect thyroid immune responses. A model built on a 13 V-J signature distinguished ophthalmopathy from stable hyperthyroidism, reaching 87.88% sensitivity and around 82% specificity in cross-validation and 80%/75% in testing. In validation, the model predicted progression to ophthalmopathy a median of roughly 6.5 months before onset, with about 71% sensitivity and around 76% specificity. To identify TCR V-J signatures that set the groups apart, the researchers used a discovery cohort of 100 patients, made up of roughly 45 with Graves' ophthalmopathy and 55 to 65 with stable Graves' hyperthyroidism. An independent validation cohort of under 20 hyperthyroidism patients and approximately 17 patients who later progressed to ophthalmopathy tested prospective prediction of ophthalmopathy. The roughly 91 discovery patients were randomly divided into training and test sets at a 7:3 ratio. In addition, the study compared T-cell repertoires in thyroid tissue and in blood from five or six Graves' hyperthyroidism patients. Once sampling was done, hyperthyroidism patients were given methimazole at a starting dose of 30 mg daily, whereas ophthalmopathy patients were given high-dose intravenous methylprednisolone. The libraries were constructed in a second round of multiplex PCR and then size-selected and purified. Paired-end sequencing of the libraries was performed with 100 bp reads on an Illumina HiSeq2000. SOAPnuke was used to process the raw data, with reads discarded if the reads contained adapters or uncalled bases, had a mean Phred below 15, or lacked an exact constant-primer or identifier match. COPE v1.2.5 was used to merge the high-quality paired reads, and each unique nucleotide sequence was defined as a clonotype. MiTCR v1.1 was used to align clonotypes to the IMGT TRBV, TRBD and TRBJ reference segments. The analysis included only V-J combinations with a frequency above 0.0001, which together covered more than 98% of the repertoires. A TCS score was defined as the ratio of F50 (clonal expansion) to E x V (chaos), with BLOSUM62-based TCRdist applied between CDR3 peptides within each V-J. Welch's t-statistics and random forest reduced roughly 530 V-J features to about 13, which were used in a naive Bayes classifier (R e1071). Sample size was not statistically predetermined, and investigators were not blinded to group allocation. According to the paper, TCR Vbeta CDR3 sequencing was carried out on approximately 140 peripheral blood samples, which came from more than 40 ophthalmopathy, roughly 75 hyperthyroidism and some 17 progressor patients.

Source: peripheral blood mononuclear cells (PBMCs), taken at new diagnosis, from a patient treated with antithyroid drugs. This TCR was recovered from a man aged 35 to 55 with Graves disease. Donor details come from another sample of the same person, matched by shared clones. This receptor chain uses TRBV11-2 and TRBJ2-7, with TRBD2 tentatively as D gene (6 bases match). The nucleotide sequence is TGTGCCAGCAGCTTAGATTTCTGGCGGGGCAGAGTCTCCTACGAGCAGTACTTC. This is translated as CASSLDFWRGRVSYEQYF.